This T cell receptor (beta chain) was identified during a study of a mutant IDH1 vaccine in newly diagnosed glioma. Study overall: All eight of the vaccinations patients received fell in weeks 1, 3, 5, 7, 11, 15, 19 and 23. Radiotherapy, temozolomide, or both had been given previously, and both were given to most.

The CDR3 contains 15 residues. The V end was cut by 2 bases, the J end by 2 bases, with 13 bases between. Per germline, CDR1 MNHNS and CDR2 SASEGT. The time point was: week 5, during vaccination. Each dose delivered 300 ug of mutant IDH1 20-mer peptide subcutaneously with imiquimod. New WHO grade 3 or 4 IDH1-mutant, ATRX-lost astrocytomas were present in all donors. The repertoire was sequenced with immunoSEQ multiplex PCR; TCRdb's copy has only in-frame clones and lacks some. This sample has some 55,000 clones, with about nine tenths found just once. Concerning this clone itself: The antigen is not known.

This rearrangement joins TRBV6-1 to TRBJ2-7; a weak D match, TRBD1 (6 bases). This receptor was taken from a middle-aged woman with glioma. Source: PBMCs, taken from a glioma patient whose treatment included an IDH1 peptide vaccine. CDR3 nucleotides: TGTGCCAGCAGTGAATATGGACAGCCTCCCTACGAGCAGTACTTC. It translates to CASSEYGQPPYEQYF.